Sequencing of this TCR beta chain was carried out in a study of CD8 T cells in ankylosing spondylitis. Study findings and constraints: The authors reported significant enrichment of disease-linked clones in matched ankylosing spondylitis synovial fluid. Some motif variants had been reported before (in reactive arthritis synovial fluid and blood). Clones linked to the disease showed a CD8+ phenotype. They occurred at relatively low frequencies in peripheral blood.

This clonotype has more than one count but fewer than ten. The antigen is undetermined. TCRdb re-called the 5' RACE reads with MiXCR, one entry per CDR3 protein. Of around 150,000 distinct CDR3 sequences in the sample, around a tenth are singletons; the top ten hold roughly 29%. In germline, CDR1 is DFQATT, CDR2 SNEGSKA (reference sequence). This CDR3 is 14 amino acids long. Trimming removed 5 bases from V and 0 bases from J, with 10 bases in between. The genes are TRBV20-1 and TRBJ2-2; D may be TRBD1 (6 bases). Sequencing was performed on blood, either unsorted or a sorted T cell fraction (not recorded which). The TCR comes from a male donor with ankylosing spondylitis or in good health (not recorded which). The CDR3, as DNA: TGCAGTGCTTTTAGGACAGCGAACACCGGGGAGCTGTTTTTT. Protein sequence: CSAFRTANTGELFF.